Listed below are T cell receptor beta chains from one sample, sequenced in a study of somatic mutations in cytotoxic T cells in rheumatoid arthritis. The assay was immunoSEQ multiplex PCR, and TCRdb's table has in-frame clones only and misses some. The table lists tens of thousands of clones, roughly 86% of them singletons, with around 10% in the top ten. Sequencing was performed on CD8+ T cells sorted from blood. The receptors were sampled from an adult with rheumatoid arthritis. CDR3s include the opening cysteine and the closing phenylalanine or tryptophan. A D gene is named only where the DNA matches it firmly. Rows give clone size only sometimes, using once, few, many, or a class for an expanded clone.

clone size	V gene	D gene	J gene	CDR3 DNA	CDR3 protein
NA	TRBV6-6	TRBD2	TRBJ2-1	TGTGCCAGCACGGGAGGGGGGGATGATGAGCAGTTCTTC	CASTGGGDDEQFF
few	TRBV2	NA	TRBJ1-1	TGTGCCAGCAGTGAAGCGGGAGTGGGGAACACTGAAGCTTTCTTT	CASSEAGVGNTEAFF
NA	TRBV29-1	NA	TRBJ2-2	TGCAGCGTTGTCGGGGTAGTGGGGGAGCTGTTTTTT	CSVVGVVGELFF
NA	TRBV6-9	NA	TRBJ1-3	TGTCCAAAGGGAAACACCATATATTTT	CPKGNTIYF
NA	TRBV10-3	NA	TRBJ2-1	TGTGCCATCAGTGAGTCGGGGGGGGCCCCGTTGACCTACAATGAGCAGTTCTTC	CAISESGGAPLTYNEQFF
NA	TRBV7-9	TRBD1	TRBJ2-2	TGTGCCAGCAGCTTCGTGGGACAGGGCTTCGCCGGGGAGCTGTTTTTT	CASSFVGQGFAGELFF
NA	TRBV7-2	NA	TRBJ2-3	TGTGCCAGCAGCCCCAAACCTAGCGCCCAAAAGGATACGCAGTATTTT	CASSPKPSAQKDTQYF
NA	TRBV11-2	NA	TRBJ1-5	TGTGCCAGCAGCTTAGCCCCACTCCGGCCCCAGCATTTT	CASSLAPLRPQHF
once	TRBV7-3	NA	TRBJ2-1	TGTGCCAGCAGGTTGAGCGGTAACATAGGGAATGAGCAGTTCTTC	CASRLSGNIGNEQFF
NA	TRBV9	TRBD2	TRBJ2-5	TGTGCCAGCAGCGTAGACAGCGGGGCTGGGGGAGAGACCCAGTACTTC	CASSVDSGAGGETQYF
NA	TRBV7-9	NA	TRBJ2-7	TGTGCCAGCAGCCTCCTATACGAGCAGTACTTC	CASSLLYEQYF
NA	TRBV9	TRBD2	TRBJ2-1	TGTGCCAGCAGCGTAGGACTAGCGGGAGGTAATGAGCAGTTCTTC	CASSVGLAGGNEQFF
NA	TRBV19	TRBD1	TRBJ1-1	TGTGCCAGTAGTATATTCAACAGGGGAAACACTGAAGCTTTCTTT	CASSIFNRGNTEAFF
NA	TRBV19	TRBD2	TRBJ2-7	TGTGCCAGTAGTATCTGGGAGCGGGAGGAGCAGTACTTC	CASSIWEREEQYF
NA	TRBV9	NA	TRBJ1-3	TGTGCCAGCAGCGGGCAGGGCATTTCTGGAAACACCATATATTTT	CASSGQGISGNTIYF
NA	TRBV13	TRBD2	TRBJ2-3	TGTGCCAGCAGCTCTTCCTGGGGCGGGAGAATGACAGATACGCAGTATTTT	CASSSSWGGRMTDTQYF
NA	TRBV12-5	NA	TRBJ2-1	TGTGCTAGTGGTTCGCCAATGGTAGCGGAAATAAACCATGAGCAGTTCTTC	CASGSPMVAEINHEQFF
NA	TRBV30	NA	TRBJ2-5	TGTGCCTGGAGCCCCACATCTCCCCAGGAGACCCAGTACTTC	CAWSPTSPQETQYF
few	TRBV21-1	NA	TRBJ2-7	TGTGCCAGCAGCAATGGGGTTTCTAGCGGGAGCGGGTCCTACGAGCAGTACTTC	CASSNGVSSGSGSYEQYF
NA	TRBV6-1	TRBD1	TRBJ1-5	TGTGCCAGCAGGGACAGGGCCAATCAGCCCCAGCATTTT	CASRDRANQPQHF
few	TRBV4-3	NA	TRBJ1-3	TGCGCCAGCAGCCAAGGATGGACCGCAGGTGGCTCTGGAAACACCATATATTTT	CASSQGWTAGGSGNTIYF
NA	TRBV29-1	TRBD1	TRBJ1-2	TGCAGCGTTAACGAGGGGGCGAACTATGGCTACACCTTC	CSVNEGANYGYTF
NA	TRBV5-1	NA	TRBJ2-7	TGCGCCAGCAGCCTCGTTAACATCACCTCCTACGAGCAGTACTTC	CASSLVNITSYEQYF
NA	TRBV7-9	NA	TRBJ1-2	TGTGCCAGCAGCTTATCCCATACAATGCAGATCAACTATGGCTACACCTTC	CASSLSHTMQINYGYTF
NA	TRBV25-1	NA	TRBJ2-7	TGTGCCAGCAGTGAACGGGGTAGCTCCTACGAGCAGTACTTC	CASSERGSSYEQYF
NA	TRBV9	NA	TRBJ2-7	TGTGCCAGCAGCGTAGGGCAAGGGGTGCCCTACGAGCAGTACTTC	CASSVGQGVPYEQYF
NA	TRBV14	NA	TRBJ2-7	TGTGCCAGCAGCCAGTGGGCTAGTTTCTACGAGCAGTACTTC	CASSQWASFYEQYF
NA	TRBV7-9	NA	TRBJ2-7	TGTGCCAGCAGCTTGAGTGGGGAACTCTACGAGCAGTACTTC	CASSLSGELYEQYF
NA	TRBV19	TRBD1	TRBJ2-7	TGTGCCAGTAGTATTCACAGGGGAAGCTCCTACGAGCAGTACTTC	CASSIHRGSSYEQYF
NA	TRBV2	NA	TRBJ2-1	TGTGCCAGCAGTGCTCTAGCGTCCAATGAGCAGTTCTTC	CASSALASNEQFF
NA	TRBV9	TRBD2	TRBJ2-2	TGTGCCAGCAGCGTACCTAGCGGGAGAGGAAACACCGGGGAGCTGTTTTTT	CASSVPSGRGNTGELFF
NA	TRBV4-3	NA	TRBJ1-3	TGCGCCAGCAGCCAATCGTCCACTTTGAAGTCTGGAAACACCATATATTTT	CASSQSSTLKSGNTIYF
NA	TRBV11-2	NA	TRBJ1-1	TGTGCCAGCAGCTTAGAACGGACAGTCTCTGAAGCTTTCTTT	CASSLERTVSEAFF
few	TRBV7-9	NA	TRBJ2-7	TGTGCCAGCAGCTTATCGCTACGCTCCTACGAGCAGTACTTC	CASSLSLRSYEQYF
NA	TRBV11-2	TRBD1	TRBJ2-7	TGTGCCAGCAGCCCGGGACAGGGCATCTACGAGCAGTACTTC	CASSPGQGIYEQYF
NA	TRBV4-1	NA	TRBJ2-5	TGCGCCAGCAGCCGCCGGGGGGCTGAGACCCAGTACTTC	CASSRRGAETQYF
once	TRBV5-1	NA	TRBJ2-7	TGCGCCAGCAGCTTGGAAGTGGGTTGGCCCTACGAGCAGTACTTC	CASSLEVGWPYEQYF
few	TRBV2	NA	TRBJ2-7	TGTGCCAGCAGTGGGGACAACTCCTACGAGCAGTACTTC	CASSGDNSYEQYF
NA	TRBV19	TRBD2	TRBJ2-6	TGTGCCAGTATATACACAGCGTCGGGGGGGTTTGGGGCCAACGTCCTGACTTTC	CASIYTASGGFGANVLTF
NA	TRBV10-1	TRBD2	TRBJ2-1	TGCGCCACCAGCGGGACTAGCTACAATGAGCAGTTCTTC	CATSGTSYNEQFF
NA	TRBV27	NA	TRBJ2-3	TGTGCCAGCGGCAGTGGCGATACGCAGTATTTT	CASGSGDTQYF
NA	TRBV7-9	NA	TRBJ2-7	TGTGCCAGCAGCTCCCAGGGGGGGGAGCAGTACTTC	CASSSQGGEQYF
once	TRBV2	NA	TRBJ2-7	TGTGCCAGCAGTGCAACACTACTCTCCTACGAGCAGTACTTC	CASSATLLSYEQYF
NA	TRBV13	TRBD1	TRBJ2-1	TGTGCCAGCCGAAGACAGGGGGATAATGAGCAGTTCTTC	CASRRQGDNEQFF
NA	TRBV7-6	NA	TRBJ2-3	TGTGCCAGCAGCCCTGGACTGCCCACAGATACGCAGTATTTT	CASSPGLPTDTQYF
NA	TRBV7-9	TRBD1	TRBJ2-7	TGTGCCAGCAGCAACCGGGGGACAGGGGCCTCCTACGAGCAGTACTTC	CASSNRGTGASYEQYF
NA	TRBV4-3	TRBD1	TRBJ2-1	TGCGCCAGCAGCCCAAAGGCACAGGGGGCGTTCGATGAGCAGTTCTTC	CASSPKAQGAFDEQFF
NA	TRBV27	NA	TRBJ1-6	TGTGCCAGCAGTTTAGTGGCAGGGTTGGGCTCTAATTCACCCCTCCACTTT	CASSLVAGLGSNSPLHF
NA	TRBV11-2	NA	TRBJ2-3	TGTGCCAGCAGCTTTAGGATTGATACGCAGTATTTT	CASSFRIDTQYF
NA	TRBV4-2	TRBD2	TRBJ2-7	TGTGCCAGCAGCCAAGATTTTACGGGTGGGGGGGGCGAGCAGTACTTC	CASSQDFTGGGGEQYF
NA	TRBV28	NA	TRBJ1-3	TGTGCCAGCAGTTTCGGCAGGGGCGCTGGAAACACCATATATTTT	CASSFGRGAGNTIYF
NA	TRBV6-4	TRBD1	TRBJ1-2	TGTGCCAGCAGTGACGGTCCATCGACAGGGTTCTATGGCTACACCTTC	CASSDGPSTGFYGYTF
NA	TRBV6-6	TRBD1	TRBJ2-3	TGTGCCAGCAGTTATTCGGGACAGGGGTGGGCAGATACGCAGTATTTT	CASSYSGQGWADTQYF
NA	TRBV7-9	NA	TRBJ1-2	TGTGCCAGCAGCTTAGAGACAGACGGAGACTATGGCTACACCTTC	CASSLETDGDYGYTF